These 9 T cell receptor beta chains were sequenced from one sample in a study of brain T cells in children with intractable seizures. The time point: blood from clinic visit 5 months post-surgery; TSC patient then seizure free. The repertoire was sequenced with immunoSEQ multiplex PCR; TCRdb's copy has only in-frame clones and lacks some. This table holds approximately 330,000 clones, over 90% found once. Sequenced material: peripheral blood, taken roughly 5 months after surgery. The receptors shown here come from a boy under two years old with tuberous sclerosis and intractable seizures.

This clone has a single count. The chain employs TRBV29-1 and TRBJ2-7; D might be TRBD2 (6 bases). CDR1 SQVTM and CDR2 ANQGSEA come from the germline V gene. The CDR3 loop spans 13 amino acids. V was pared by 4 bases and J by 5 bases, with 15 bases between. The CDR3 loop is CSVGVLGRNEQYF. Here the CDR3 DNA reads TGCAGCGTTGGTGTGCTTGGGAGGAACGAGCAGTACTTC.

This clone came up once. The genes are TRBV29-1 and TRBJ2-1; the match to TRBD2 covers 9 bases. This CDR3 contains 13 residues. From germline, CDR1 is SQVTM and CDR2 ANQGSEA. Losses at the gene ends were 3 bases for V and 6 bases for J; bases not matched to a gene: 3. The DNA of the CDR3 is TGCAGCGTTGATCTAGCGGGAATCAATGAGCAGTTCTTC. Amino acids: CSVDLAGINEQFF.

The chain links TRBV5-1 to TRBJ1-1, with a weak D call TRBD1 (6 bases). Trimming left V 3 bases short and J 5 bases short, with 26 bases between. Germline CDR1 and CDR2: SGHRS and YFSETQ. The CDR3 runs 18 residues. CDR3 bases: TGCGCCAGCAGCTGGGAATCGTTCCGGGGGCGCGGGGTTACTGAAGCTTTCTTT. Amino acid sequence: CASSWESFRGRGVTEAFF. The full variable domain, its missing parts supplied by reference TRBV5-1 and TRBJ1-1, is KAGVTQTPRYLIKTRGQQVTLSCSPISGHRSVSWYQQTPGQGLQFLFEYFSETQRNKGNFPGRFSGRQFSNSRSEMNVSTLELGDSALYLCASSWESFRGRGVTEAFFGQGTRLTVV.

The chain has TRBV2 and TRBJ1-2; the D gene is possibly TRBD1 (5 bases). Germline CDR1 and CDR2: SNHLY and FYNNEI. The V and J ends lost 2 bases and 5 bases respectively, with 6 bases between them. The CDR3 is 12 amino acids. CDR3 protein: CASSERGYGYTF. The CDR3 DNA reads TGTGCCAGCAGTGAAAGGGGTTATGGCTACACCTTC.

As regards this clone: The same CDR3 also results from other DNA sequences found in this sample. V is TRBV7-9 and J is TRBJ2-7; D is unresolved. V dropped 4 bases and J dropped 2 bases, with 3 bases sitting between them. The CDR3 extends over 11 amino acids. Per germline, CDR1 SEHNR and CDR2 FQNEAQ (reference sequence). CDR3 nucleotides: TGTGCCAGCAGCTCGACCTACGAGCAGTACTTC. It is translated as CASSSTYEQYF.

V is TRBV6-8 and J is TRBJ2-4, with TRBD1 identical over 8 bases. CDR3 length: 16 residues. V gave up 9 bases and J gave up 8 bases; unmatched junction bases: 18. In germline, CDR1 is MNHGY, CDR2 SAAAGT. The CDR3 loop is CASPTGEQEGRDIQYF. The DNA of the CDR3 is TGTGCCAGTCCGACAGGGGAGCAAGAGGGGAGAGACATTCAGTACTTC.

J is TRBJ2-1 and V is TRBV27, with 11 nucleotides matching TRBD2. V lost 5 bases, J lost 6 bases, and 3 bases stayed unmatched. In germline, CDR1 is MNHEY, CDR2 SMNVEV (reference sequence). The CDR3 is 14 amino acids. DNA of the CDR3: TGTGCCAGCAGTCCGGGACTAGCGGTCAATGAGCAGTTCTTC. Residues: CASSPGLAVNEQFF.

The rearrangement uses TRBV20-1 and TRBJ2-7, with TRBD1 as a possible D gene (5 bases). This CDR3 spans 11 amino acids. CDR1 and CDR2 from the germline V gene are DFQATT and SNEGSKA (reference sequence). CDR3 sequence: CRAAGFYEQYF. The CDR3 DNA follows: TGCAGGGCGGCAGGGTTCTACGAGCAGTACTTC.

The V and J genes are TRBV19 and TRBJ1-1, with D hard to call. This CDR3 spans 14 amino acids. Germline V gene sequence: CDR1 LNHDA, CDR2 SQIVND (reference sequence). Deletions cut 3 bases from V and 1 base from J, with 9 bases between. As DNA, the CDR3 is TGTGCCAGTAGTATCCAGAGTCCGAACACTGAAGCTTTCTTT. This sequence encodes CASSIQSPNTEAFF.